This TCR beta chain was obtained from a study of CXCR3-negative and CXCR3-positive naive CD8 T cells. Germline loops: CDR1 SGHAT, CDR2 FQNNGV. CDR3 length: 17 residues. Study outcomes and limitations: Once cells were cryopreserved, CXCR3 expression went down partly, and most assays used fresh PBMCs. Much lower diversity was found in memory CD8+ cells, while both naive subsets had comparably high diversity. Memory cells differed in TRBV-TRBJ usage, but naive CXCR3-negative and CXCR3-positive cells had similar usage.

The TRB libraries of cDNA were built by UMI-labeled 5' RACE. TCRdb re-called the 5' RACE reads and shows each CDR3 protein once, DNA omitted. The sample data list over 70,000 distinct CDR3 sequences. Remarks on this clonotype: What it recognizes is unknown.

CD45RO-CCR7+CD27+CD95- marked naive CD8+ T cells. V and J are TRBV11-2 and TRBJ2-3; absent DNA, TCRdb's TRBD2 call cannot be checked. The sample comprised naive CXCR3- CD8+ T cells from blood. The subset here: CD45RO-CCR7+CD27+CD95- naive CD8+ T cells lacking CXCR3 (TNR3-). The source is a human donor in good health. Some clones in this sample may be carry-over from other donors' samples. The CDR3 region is CASSLASGTWNTDTQYF.